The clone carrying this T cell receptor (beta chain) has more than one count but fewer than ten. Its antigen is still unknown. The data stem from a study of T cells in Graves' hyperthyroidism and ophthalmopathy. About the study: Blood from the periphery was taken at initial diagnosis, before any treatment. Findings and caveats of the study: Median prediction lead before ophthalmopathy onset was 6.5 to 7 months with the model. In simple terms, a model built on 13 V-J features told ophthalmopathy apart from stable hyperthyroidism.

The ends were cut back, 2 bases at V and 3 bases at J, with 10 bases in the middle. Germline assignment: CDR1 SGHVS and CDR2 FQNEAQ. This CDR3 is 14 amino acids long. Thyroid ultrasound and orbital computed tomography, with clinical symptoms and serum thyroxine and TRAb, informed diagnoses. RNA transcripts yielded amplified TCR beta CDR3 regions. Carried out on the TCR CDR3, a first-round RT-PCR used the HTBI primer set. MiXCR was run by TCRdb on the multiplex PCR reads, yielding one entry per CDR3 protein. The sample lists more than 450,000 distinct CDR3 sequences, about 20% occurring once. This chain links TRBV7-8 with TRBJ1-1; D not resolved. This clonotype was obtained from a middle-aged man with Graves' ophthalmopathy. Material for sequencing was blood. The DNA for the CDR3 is TGTGCCAGCAGCTTACGTTCTTGGGACACTGAAGCTTTCTTT. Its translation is CASSLRSWDTEAFF.